The rows below give T cell receptor beta chains drawn from one sample of a study of Ad26.COV2.S vaccination and SARS-CoV-2 variants. Clones were read by immunoSEQ multiplex PCR, and TCRdb kept only the in-frame ones, dropping some. The table lists a few hundred thousand clones, about 89% of them singletons, with over 2.5% in the top ten. The sample here was peripheral blood, taken in a trial of Ad26.COV2.S vaccine versus placebo. Receptor source: a person aged 18 to 59 who received the Ad26.COV2.S COVID-19 vaccine or a placebo. The CDR3 runs from the conserved cysteine through the conserved F or W. D genes are given only for firm matches. Not all rows give a size; the values are once, few, many and, for expanded clones, a class.

>NA|TRBJ1-6|TRBV11-2|15|NA
TGTGCCAGCAGCTTCCTCCCCGACAGTAATTCACCCCTCCACTTT
CASSFLPDSNSPLHF
>NA|TRBJ1-3|TRBV18|18|NA
TGTGCCAGCTCACCACCATCCGGGACCCCTTCCTCTGGAAACACCATATATTTT
CASSPPSGTPSSGNTIYF
>NA|TRBJ1-1|TRBV10-2|13|NA
TGCGCCAGCAATCAAGGGGGGGACACTGAAGCTTTCTTT
CASNQGGDTEAFF
>NA|TRBJ1-2|TRBV9|15|NA
TGTGCCAGCAGCCCTTGGGAGCGCCCTAACTATGGCTACACCTTC
CASSPWERPNYGYTF
>TRBD2|TRBJ2-1|TRBV29-1|16|NA
TGCAGCGTTGTAGGGGCACTAGCGGGGGGATACAATGAGCAGTTCTTC
CSVVGALAGGYNEQFF
>NA|TRBJ1-1|TRBV6-5|15|NA
TGTGCCAGCACCCCGACGGGACTCTTGAACACTGAAGCTTTCTTT
CASTPTGLLNTEAFF
>NA|TRBJ1-4|TRBV5-1|13|once
TGCGCCAGCAGCTTGTTCCGCAATGAAAAACTGTTTTTT
CASSLFRNEKLFF
>NA|TRBJ1-1|TRBV29-1|13|NA
TGCAGCGCACAGGGCACCACGGGCACTGAAGCTTTCTTT
CSAQGTTGTEAFF
>TRBD1|TRBJ1-1|TRBV5-1|15|few
TGCGCCAGCAGCCCAGGGGACAGCTTGAACACTGAAGCTTTCTTT
CASSPGDSLNTEAFF
>TRBD2|TRBJ2-4|TRBV5-8|16|NA
TGTGCCAGCAGCTGGGTAACGGGACTAGCGACGAACATTCAGTACTTC
CASSWVTGLATNIQYF
>NA|TRBJ2-7|TRBV18|14|NA
TGTGCCAGCTCACCGGTTGACAGGAGTTACGAGCAGTACTTC
CASSPVDRSYEQYF
>TRBD1|TRBJ1-2|TRBV5-4|16|NA
TGTGCCAGCAGCTCATGGACAGGGGGCGGAGGCTATGGCTACACCTTC
CASSSWTGGGGYGYTF
>NA|TRBJ2-7|TRBV4-1|16|few
TGCGCCAGCAGTCGGCTCGGTCTGGTTCCTACCTACGAGCAGTACTTC
CASSRLGLVPTYEQYF
>NA|TRBJ2-1|TRBV10-3|15|NA
TGTGCCATCAGTGACCTAGATCCCGTATTCAGTGAGCAGTTCTTC
CAISDLDPVFSEQFF
>NA|TRBJ2-7|TRBV6-1|14|NA
TGTGCCAGCAGTGAATCGGGCAGCTACTACGAGCAGTACTTC
CASSESGSYYEQYF
>NA|TRBJ2-6|TRBV3-1/TRBV3-2|15|once
TGTGCCAGCAACTACAGAGGCTCTGGGGCCAACGTCCTGACTTTC
CASNYRGSGANVLTF
>TRBD1|TRBJ2-3|TRBV2|13|NA
TGTGCCAGCACGGGACAGGGAGTAGATACGCAGTATTTT
CASTGQGVDTQYF
>NA|TRBJ2-2|TRBV6-4|14|NA
TGTGCCAGCAGTGTTCAGGGTGACACCGGGGAGCTGTTTTTT
CASSVQGDTGELFF
>TRBD2|TRBJ2-5|TRBV11-2|14|NA
TGTGCCAGCAGCTTTACTAGCGGTCAAGAGACCCAGTACTTC
CASSFTSGQETQYF
>NA|TRBJ1-1|TRBV11-2|14|once
TGTGCCAGCAGCTCCCTCCAGGGGAACACTGAAGCTTTCTTT
CASSSLQGNTEAFF
>NA|TRBJ1-6|TRBV6-6|13|few
TGTGCCAGCAGTTATGACTTCAATTCACCCCTCCACTTT
CASSYDFNSPLHF
>NA|TRBJ1-6|TRBV2|14|NA
TGTGCCAGCAGAAGGGACATACTACGGTCACCCCTCCACTTT
CASRRDILRSPLHF
>NA|TRBJ2-1|TRBV5-1|14|NA
TGCGCCAGCAGCTTGTTTTCGGCAGACAATGAGCAGTTCTTC
CASSLFSADNEQFF
>TRBD1|TRBJ1-2|TRBV7-2|16|NA
TGTGCCAGCAGCTTAAGACAGGGCCCAGGGAGCTATGGCTACACCTTC
CASSLRQGPGSYGYTF
>TRBD1|TRBJ2-1|TRBV19|15|NA
TGTGCCAGTAGTTTGACAGGGGTAGGACGCAATGAGCAGTTCTTC
CASSLTGVGRNEQFF
>NA|TRBJ2-5|TRBV6-5|13|NA
TGTGCCAGCAGGAGGGGGACGGTGGAGACCCAGTACTTC
CASRRGTVETQYF
>TRBD2|TRBJ2-1|TRBV4-3|14|once
TGCGCCAGCAGCCTGACTAGCGGAAGTAATGAGCAGTTCTTC
CASSLTSGSNEQFF
>NA|TRBJ1-5|TRBV6-2/TRBV6-3|16|NA
TGTGCCAGCAGTCCCGAAAGGGGGGCGGTGGTACAGCCCCAGCATTTT
CASSPERGAVVQPQHF